This T cell receptor beta chain was observed in a study of T cell responses to AZD1222 COVID-19 vaccine. Study-wide results and caveats: Spike-specific TCR breadth rose after two AZD1222 doses, and depth rose as well.

Points on this clone: Antigen unknown.

TCRdb's copy holds only in-frame clones and misses some; the assay was immunoSEQ multiplex PCR. The data contain approximately 93,000 clones, over 75% of them seen just once; the ten biggest clones take up 5.5%. The source material was peripheral blood, sampled 28 days after the second AZD1222 dose. This TCR came from an adult who received the AZD1222 COVID-19 vaccine.

DNA for the CDR3: TGTGCCAGCAGCCTACCTCTCTCCGGAAACACCATATATTTT. Its translation: CASSLPLSGNTIYF. The gene calls are TRBV7-2 and TRBJ1-3; D gene ambiguous. CDR1 SGHTA and CDR2 FQGNSA come from the germline V gene. CDR3 size: 14 residues. V lost 5 bases and J lost 4, with 12 bases in between.